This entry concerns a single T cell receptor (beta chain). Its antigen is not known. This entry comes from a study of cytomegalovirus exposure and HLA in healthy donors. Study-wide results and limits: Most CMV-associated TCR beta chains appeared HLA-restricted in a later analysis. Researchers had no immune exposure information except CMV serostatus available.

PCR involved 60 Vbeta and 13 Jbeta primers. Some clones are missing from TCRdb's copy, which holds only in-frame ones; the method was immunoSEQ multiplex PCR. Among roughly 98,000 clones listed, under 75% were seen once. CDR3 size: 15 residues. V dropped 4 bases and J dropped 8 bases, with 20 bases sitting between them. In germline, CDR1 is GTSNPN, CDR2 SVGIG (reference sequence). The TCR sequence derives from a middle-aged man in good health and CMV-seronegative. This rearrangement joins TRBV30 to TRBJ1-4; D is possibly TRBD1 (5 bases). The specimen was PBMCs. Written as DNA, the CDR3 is TGTGCCTGGAATGCAGGCCCGCGGGGGAACGAAAAACTGTTTTTT. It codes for CAWNAGPRGNEKLFF.